The text below deals with one TCR beta chain. Its antigen is currently unknown. Treatment defined: oral pan-JAK inhibitor, 5-10 mg twice daily. The sample originates from a study of CD8+ T cells in alopecia areata. General observations from the study: Patients shared TCRs less clearly than mice did, possibly for HLA-related reasons. While tofacitinib was given, many expanded lesional clones persisted in scalp and blood.

As the sequencing template, cDNA was produced by extracting RNA and reverse transcribing it. Measured with immunoSEQ multiplex PCR; TCRdb has only the in-frame clones, and not every one. The repertoire includes roughly 200,000 clones, about 55% of them detected once, and less than 14% sits in the top ten. Germline V gene data show CDR1 as MNHEY and CDR2 as SMNVEV (reference sequence). The ends lost 8 bases at V and 6 bases at J; junction bases unmatched: 18. The CDR3 is 16 residues long. The rearrangement uses TRBV27 and TRBJ1-1; TRBD1 matches at 7 bases. This specimen was CD8+ T cells sorted from blood, taken at week 24, from a patient treated with tofacitinib. The clonotype originates from a human donor with alopecia areata. The CDR3 bases are TGTGCCAGCGGCACCCCGTGGACAGGAGGGGTCTCTGAAGCTTTCTTT. Its translation: CASGTPWTGGVSEAFF.